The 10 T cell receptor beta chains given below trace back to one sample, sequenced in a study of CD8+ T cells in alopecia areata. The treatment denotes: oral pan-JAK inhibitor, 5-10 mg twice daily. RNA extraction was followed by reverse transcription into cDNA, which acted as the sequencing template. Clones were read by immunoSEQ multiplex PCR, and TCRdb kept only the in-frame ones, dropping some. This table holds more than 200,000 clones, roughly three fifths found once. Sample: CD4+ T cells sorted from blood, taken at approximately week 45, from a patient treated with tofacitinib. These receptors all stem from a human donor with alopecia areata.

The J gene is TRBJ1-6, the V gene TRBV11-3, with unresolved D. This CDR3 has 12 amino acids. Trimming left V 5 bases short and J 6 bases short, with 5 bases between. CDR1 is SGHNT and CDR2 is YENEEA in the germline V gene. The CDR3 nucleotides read TGTGCCAGCAGCCAAAGTAATTCACCCCTCCACTTT. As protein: CASSQSNSPLHF.

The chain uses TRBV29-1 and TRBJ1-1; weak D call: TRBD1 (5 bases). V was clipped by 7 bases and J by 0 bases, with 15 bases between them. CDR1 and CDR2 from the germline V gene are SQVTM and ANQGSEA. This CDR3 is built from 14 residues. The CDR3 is CSARRGEMNTEAFF. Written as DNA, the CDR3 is TGCAGCGCCCGGCGAGGGGAGATGAACACTGAAGCTTTCTTT.

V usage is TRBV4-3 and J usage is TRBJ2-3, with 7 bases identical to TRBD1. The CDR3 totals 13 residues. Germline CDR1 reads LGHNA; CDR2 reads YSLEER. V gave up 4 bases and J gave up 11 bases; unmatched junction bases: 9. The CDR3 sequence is CASSRDRERVQYF. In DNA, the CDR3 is TGCGCCAGCAGCCGCGACAGGGAAAGAGTGCAGTATTTT.

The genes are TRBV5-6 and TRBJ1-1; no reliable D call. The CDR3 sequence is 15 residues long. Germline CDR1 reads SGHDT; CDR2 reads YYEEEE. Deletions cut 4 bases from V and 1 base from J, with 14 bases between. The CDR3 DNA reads TGTGCCAGCAGCCCCGGAGGGTTTGGGAACACTGAAGCTTTCTTT. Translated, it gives CASSPGGFGNTEAFF.

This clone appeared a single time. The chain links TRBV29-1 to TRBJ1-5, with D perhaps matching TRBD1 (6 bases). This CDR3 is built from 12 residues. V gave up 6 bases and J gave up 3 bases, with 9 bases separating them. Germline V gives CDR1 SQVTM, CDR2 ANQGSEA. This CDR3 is CSVGQHNQPQHF. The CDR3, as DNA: TGCAGCGTCGGACAGCACAATCAGCCCCAGCATTTT.

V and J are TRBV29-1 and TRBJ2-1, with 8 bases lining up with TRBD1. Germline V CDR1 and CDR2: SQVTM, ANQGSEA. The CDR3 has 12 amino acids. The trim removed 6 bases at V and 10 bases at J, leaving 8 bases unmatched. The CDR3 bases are TGCAGCGTCGGGCAGGGGGCATGGGAGCAGTTCTTC. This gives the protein CSVGQGAWEQFF.

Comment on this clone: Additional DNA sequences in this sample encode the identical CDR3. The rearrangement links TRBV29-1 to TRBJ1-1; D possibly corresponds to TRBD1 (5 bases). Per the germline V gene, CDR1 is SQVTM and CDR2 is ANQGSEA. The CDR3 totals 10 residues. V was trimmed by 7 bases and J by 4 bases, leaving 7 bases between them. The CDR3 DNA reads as TGCAGCGCCGGGGGCACTGAAGCTTTCTTT. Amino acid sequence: CSAGGTEAFF.

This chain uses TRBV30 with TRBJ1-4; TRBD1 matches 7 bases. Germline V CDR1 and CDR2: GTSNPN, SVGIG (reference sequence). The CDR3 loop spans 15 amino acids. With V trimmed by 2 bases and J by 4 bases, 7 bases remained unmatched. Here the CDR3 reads CAWSSRTGFNEKLFF. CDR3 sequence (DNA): TGTGCCTGGAGTTCCAGGACAGGCTTTAATGAAAAACTGTTTTTT.

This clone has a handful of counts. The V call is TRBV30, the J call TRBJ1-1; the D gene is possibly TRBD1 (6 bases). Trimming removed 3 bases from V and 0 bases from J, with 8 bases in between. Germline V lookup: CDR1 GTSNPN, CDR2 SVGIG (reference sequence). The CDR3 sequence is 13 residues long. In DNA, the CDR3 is TGTGCCTGGAGACACAGGGTGAACACTGAAGCTTTCTTT. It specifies CAWRHRVNTEAFF. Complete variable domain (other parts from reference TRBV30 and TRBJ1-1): SQTIHQWPATLVQPVGSPLSLECTVEGTSNPNLYWYRQAAGRGLQLLFYSVGIGQISSEVPQNLSASRPQDRQFILSSKKLLLSDSGFYLCAWRHRVNTEAFFGQGTRLTVV.

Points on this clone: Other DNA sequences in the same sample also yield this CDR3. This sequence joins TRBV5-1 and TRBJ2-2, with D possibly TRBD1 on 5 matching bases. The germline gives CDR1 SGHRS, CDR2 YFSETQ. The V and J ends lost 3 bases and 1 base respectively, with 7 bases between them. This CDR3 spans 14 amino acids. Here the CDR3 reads CASSSTGNTGELFF. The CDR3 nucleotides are TGCGCCAGCAGCTCCACAGGGAACACCGGGGAGCTGTTTTTT.